The 18 T cell receptor beta chains given below trace back to one sample, sequenced in a study of regulatory T cells in long-lasting Graves disease. Time point described: newly diagnosed GD, antithyroid drugs for less than 3 months. The TCR library was prepared using RNA isolated from PBMCs. Investigators prepared the TCR beta libraries by applying iRepertoire HTBI primers and Arm-PCR of CDR3 regions. Via MiXCR, TCRdb re-called the multiplex PCR reads, giving one row per CDR3 protein. The sample includes roughly 510,000 distinct CDR3 sequences, about 16% seen only once; the top ten take 12%. These sequences were also reported in another study, on T cells in Graves' hyperthyroidism and ophthalmopathy.

The sample here was peripheral blood mononuclear cells (PBMCs), taken at new diagnosis, from a patient treated with antithyroid drugs. The receptors originated from a man in his late teens or twenties with Graves disease.

The rearrangement joins TRBV30 to TRBJ1-4; D is undetermined. This CDR3 region has 17 residues. V dropped 5 bases and J dropped 8 bases, with 27 bases sitting between them. Per the germline V gene, CDR1 is GTSNPN and CDR2 is SVGIG (reference sequence). CDR3 coding DNA: TGTGCCTGGTCCCCACCCATGCAACCGGGGAGAAGGGAAAAACTGTTTTTT. The encoded protein is CAWSPPMQPGRREKLFF.

This chain joins TRBV18 and TRBJ1-3; D is possibly TRBD1 (6 bases). CDR1 KGHSH and CDR2 LQKENI come from the germline V gene. The CDR3 is made up of 17 amino acids. V was pared by 2 bases and J by 3 bases, with 17 bases between. The DNA for the CDR3 is TGTGCCAGCTCACCATCTACGGGACATAAAGGTGGAAACACCATATATTTT. Translation gives CASSPSTGHKGGNTIYF.

The genes are TRBV15 and TRBJ2-3; TRBD2 matches at 7 bases. The germline V gene encodes CDR1 LNHNV and CDR2 YYDKDF (reference sequence). The CDR3 is 17 amino acids. Unmatched junction bases numbered 11, after V lost 5 bases and J lost 0 bases. CDR3 protein: CATSDGDYRPSTDTQYF. DNA of the CDR3: TGTGCCACCAGCGATGGGGACTACCGACCTAGCACAGATACGCAGTATTTT.

This clonotype showed up many times. J is TRBJ2-7 and V is TRBV27; D gene unclear. The V end was cut by 5 bases, the J end by 4 bases, with 15 bases between. The CDR3 covers 14 residues. Germline values: CDR1 MNHEY, CDR2 SMNVEV (reference sequence). The CDR3 DNA is TGTGCCAGCAGTCTTCAGGAAGGCCCTTACGAGCAGTACTTC. It is translated as CASSLQEGPYEQYF.

This clonotype occurred a few times. The V gene is TRBV27, the J gene TRBJ1-2; 7 positions match TRBD1. The length of the CDR3 is 14 residues. Germline CDR1 is MNHEY and CDR2 is SMNVEV (reference sequence). V lost 10 bases to trimming and J lost 4 bases; unmatched junction nucleotides: 12. The CDR3 region is CATRSGGDSYGYTF. The CDR3 nucleotides are TGTGCCACCCGGAGTGGAGGGGACAGCTATGGCTACACCTTC.

This clonotype was found many times. This chain links TRBV28 with TRBJ2-7; D call uncertain. Trimming took off 3 bases at V and 9 bases at J, with 12 bases between the two ends. Germline V lookup: CDR1 MDHEN, CDR2 SYDVKM. This CDR3 contains 12 residues. CDR3 DNA: TGTGCCAGCAGTTTTGTGGGGAACGGGCAGTACTTC. Protein: CASSFVGNGQYF.

This clonotype was counted at least ten times. The rearrangement joins TRBV7-2 to TRBJ2-7; D call uncertain. Trimming removed 1 base from V and 3 bases from J, with 7 bases in between. In germline, CDR1 is SGHTA, CDR2 FQGNSA. CDR3 length equals 13 residues. CDR3 sequence (DNA): TGTGCCAGCAGCTTAGGAGAGAGCTACGAGCAGTACTTC. Protein: CASSLGESYEQYF.

V is TRBV2 and J is TRBJ1-5, with 11 positions matching TRBD1. The germline gives CDR1 SNHLY, CDR2 FYNNEI. This CDR3 region has 17 residues. The V gene end was trimmed by 4 bases and the J gene end by 0 bases; junction bases not matched to a gene: 5. For the CDR3, the DNA is TGTGCCAGCAGTGGGACAGGGGGCCCCTATAGCAATCAGCCCCAGCATTTT. This encodes CASSGTGGPYSNQPQHF. Full variable domain (outside the CDR3, taken from reference TRBV2 and TRBJ1-5): EPEVTQTPSHQVTQMGQEVILRCVPISNHLYFYWYRQILGQKVEFLVSFYNNEISEKSEIFDDQFSVERPDGSNFTLKIRSTKLEDSAMYFCASSGTGGPYSNQPQHFGDGTRLSIL.

This clonotype was seen repeatedly, ten times or more. CDR3 loop: CASSIQDWGGTGELFF. For the CDR3, the DNA is TGTGCCAGCAGCATCCAGGACTGGGGGGGGACCGGGGAGCTGTTTTTT. This chain joins TRBV7-3 and TRBJ2-2; TRBD2 agrees at 7 bases. CDR1 and CDR2 from the germline V gene are SGHTA and FQGTGA. Germline trimming cut 5 bases from V and 5 bases from J; bases unmatched to any gene: 11. This CDR3 contains 16 residues.

In this sample, this clonotype turned up many times. The chain carries TRBV12-3 or TRBV12-4 and TRBJ1-5; TRBD1 aligns across 10 bases. Unmatched junction bases numbered 6, after V lost 4 bases and J lost 6 bases. The CDR3 length is 15 residues. The CDR3 nucleotides read TGTGCCAGCAGTTCGGGACAGGGGACAGGTCAGCCCCAGCATTTT. It yields the protein CASSSGQGTGQPQHF.

This clonotype was observed many times. The gene calls are TRBV27 and TRBJ2-7; D uncertain. Germline V gene lookup returns CDR1 MNHEY and CDR2 SMNVEV (reference sequence). The CDR3 loop spans 9 amino acids. V dropped 4 bases and J dropped 5 bases, with 0 bases sitting between them. CDR3 in DNA: TGTGCCAGCAGTTACGAGCAGTACTTC. This codes for CASSYEQYF.

This clonotype was observed a handful of times. The chain is built from TRBV5-6 and TRBJ2-7; 11 bases map to TRBD2. The CDR3 totals 15 residues. J gave up 5 bases and V 4 bases, and 8 bases lay outside the gene matches. Germline CDR1 reads SGHDT; CDR2 reads YYEEEE. CDR3 nucleotides: TGTGCCAGCAGCCCCCCTAGCGGGAGGATCGACGAGCAGTACTTC. This encodes CASSPPSGRIDEQYF.

This clonotype was observed at least ten times. This sequence joins TRBV30 and TRBJ2-2; 8 bases fit TRBD2. The V segment lost 2 bases and the J segment 7 bases; nucleotides outside the gene matches: 9. The CDR3 sequence is 15 residues long. Germline values: CDR1 GTSNPN, CDR2 SVGIG (reference sequence). The chain's CDR3 is CAWSFGTSGGGELFF. The CDR3, as DNA: TGTGCCTGGAGTTTCGGGACTAGTGGTGGCGGGGAGCTGTTTTTT.

The chain has TRBV27 and TRBJ2-6; 11 nucleotides match TRBD2. Germline CDR1 and CDR2: MNHEY and SMNVEV (reference sequence). With V trimmed by 2 bases and J by 0 bases, 3 bases remained unmatched. The CDR3 runs 18 residues. The CDR3 nucleotides are TGTGCCAGCAGTTTAGTAGCGGGAGGGCCCTCTGGGGCCAACGTCCTGACTTTC. Translation: CASSLVAGGPSGANVLTF.

At least ten counts were recorded for this clonotype. This chain connects TRBV7-9 to TRBJ2-1; 11 bases are shared with TRBD2. Losses at the gene ends were 5 bases for V and 7 bases for J; bases not matched to a gene: 7. Looked up from germline, CDR1 is SEHNR and CDR2 is FQNEAQ (reference sequence). This CDR3 has 15 residues. The CDR3 DNA sequence: TGTGCCAGCAGCCCAGGACTAGCGGGCCAAAATGAGCAGTTCTTC. It yields the protein CASSPGLAGQNEQFF.

This clonotype was detected only a few times. The chain recombines TRBV9 with TRBJ2-1; 7 bases map to TRBD2. V trimming: 0 bases; J trimming: 8 bases; junction bases outside the gene matches: 5. The CDR3 is made up of 14 amino acids. The germline V gene encodes CDR1 SGDLS and CDR2 YYNGEE. The DNA for the CDR3 is TGTGCCAGCAGCGTAGAACTCCGGGGGGATGAGCAGTTCTTC. Translated: CASSVELRGDEQFF.

This clonotype was counted at least ten times. Written as DNA, the CDR3 is TGTGCCAGCAGCCCCCAGGGGACAGGGAAACAGTACTTC. Protein sequence: CASSPQGTGKQYF. The V gene is TRBV7-2, the J gene TRBJ2-7; 9 bases are shared with TRBD1. Germline V CDR1 and CDR2: SGHTA, FQGNSA. This CDR3 is built from 13 residues. Trimming removed 5 bases from V and 10 bases from J; junction bases left unmatched: 9.

This clonotype has more than one count but fewer than ten. V is TRBV6-5 and J is TRBJ1-1, with D tentatively TRBD1 (6 bases). CDR3 size: 17 residues. Germline V gene sequence: CDR1 MNHEY, CDR2 SVGAGI. With 2 bases removed from V and 1 base from J, the gap between germline ends came to 17 bases. CDR3 region: CASSYPTGQWANTEAFF. The DNA of the CDR3 is TGTGCCAGCAGTTACCCGACTGGACAGTGGGCGAACACTGAAGCTTTCTTT.